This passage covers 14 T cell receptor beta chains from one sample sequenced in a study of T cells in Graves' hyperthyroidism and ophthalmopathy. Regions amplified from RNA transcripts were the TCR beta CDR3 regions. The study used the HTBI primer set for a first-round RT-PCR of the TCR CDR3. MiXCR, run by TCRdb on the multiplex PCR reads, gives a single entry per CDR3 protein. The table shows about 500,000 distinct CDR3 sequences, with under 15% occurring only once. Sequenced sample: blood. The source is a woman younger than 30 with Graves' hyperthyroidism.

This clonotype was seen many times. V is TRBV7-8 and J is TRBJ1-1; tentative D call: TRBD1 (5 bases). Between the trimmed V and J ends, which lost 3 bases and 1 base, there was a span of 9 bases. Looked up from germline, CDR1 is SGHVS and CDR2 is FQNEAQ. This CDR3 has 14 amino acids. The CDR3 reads CASSFRQRNTEAFF. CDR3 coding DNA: TGTGCCAGCAGCTTCAGACAGAGGAACACTGAAGCTTTCTTT.

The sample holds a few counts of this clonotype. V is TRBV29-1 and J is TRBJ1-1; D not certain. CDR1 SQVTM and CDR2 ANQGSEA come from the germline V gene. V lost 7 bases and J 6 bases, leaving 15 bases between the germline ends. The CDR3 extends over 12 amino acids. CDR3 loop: CSGAKQFAEAFF. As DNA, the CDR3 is TGCAGCGGTGCCAAACAGTTCGCTGAAGCTTTCTTT.

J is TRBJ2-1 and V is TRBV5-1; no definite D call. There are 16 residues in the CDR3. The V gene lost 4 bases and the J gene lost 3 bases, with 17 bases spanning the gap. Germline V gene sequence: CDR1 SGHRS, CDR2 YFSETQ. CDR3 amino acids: CASSTFTVTGYNEQFF. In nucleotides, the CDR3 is TGCGCCAGCAGCACCTTCACAGTGACGGGCTACAATGAGCAGTTCTTC.

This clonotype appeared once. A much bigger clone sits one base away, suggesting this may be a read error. The CDR3 nucleotides read TGTGCCTGGAGTGTACGGGACGCCTCCTTGGAGCAGTACTTC. Amino acids: CAWSVRDASLEQYF. This chain joins TRBV30 and TRBJ2-7, with D perhaps TRBD1 or TRBD2 (5 bases each). V was trimmed by 0 bases and J by 7 bases, leaving 16 bases between them. The CDR3 is 14 residues long. Germline CDR1 reads GTSNPN; CDR2 reads SVGIG (reference sequence).

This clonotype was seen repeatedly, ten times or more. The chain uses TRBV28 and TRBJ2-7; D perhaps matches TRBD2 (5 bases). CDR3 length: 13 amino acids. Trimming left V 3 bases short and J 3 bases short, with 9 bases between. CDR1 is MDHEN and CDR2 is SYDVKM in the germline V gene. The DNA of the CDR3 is TGTGCCAGCAGTTTGGGCGGGCTCTACGAGCAGTACGTC. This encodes CASSLGGLYEQYV.

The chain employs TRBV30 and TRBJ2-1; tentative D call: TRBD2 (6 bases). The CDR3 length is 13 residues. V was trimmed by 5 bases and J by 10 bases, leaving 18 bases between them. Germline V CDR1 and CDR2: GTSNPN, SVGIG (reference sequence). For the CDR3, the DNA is TGTGCCTGGGGTAGTAGCGGTGTCGGGGAGCAGTTCTTC. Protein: CAWGSSGVGEQFF. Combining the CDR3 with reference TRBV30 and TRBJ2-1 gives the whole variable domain SQTIHQWPATLVQPVGSPLSLECTVEGTSNPNLYWYRQAAGRGLQLLFYSVGIGQISSEVPQNLSASRPQDRQFILSSKKLLLSDSGFYLCAWGSSGVGEQFFGPGTRLTVL.

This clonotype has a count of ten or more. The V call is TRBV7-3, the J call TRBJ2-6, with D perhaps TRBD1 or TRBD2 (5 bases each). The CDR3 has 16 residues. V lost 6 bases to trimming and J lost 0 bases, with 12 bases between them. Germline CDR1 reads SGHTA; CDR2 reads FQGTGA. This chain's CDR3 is CASRTGTNSGANVLTF. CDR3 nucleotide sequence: TGTGCCAGCAGGACGGGGACCAACTCTGGGGCCAACGTCCTGACTTTC.

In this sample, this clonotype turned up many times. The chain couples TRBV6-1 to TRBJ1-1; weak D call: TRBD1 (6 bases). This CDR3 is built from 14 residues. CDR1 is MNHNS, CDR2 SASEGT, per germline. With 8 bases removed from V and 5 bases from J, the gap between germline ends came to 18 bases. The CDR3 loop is CASGRDPRGTEAFF. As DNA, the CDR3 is TGTGCCAGCGGGCGGGACCCAAGGGGGACTGAAGCTTTCTTT.

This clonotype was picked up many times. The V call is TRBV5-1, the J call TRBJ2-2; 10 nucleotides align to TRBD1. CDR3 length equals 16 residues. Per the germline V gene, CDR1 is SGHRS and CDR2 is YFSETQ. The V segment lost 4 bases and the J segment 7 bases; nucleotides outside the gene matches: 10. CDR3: CASSPGTGAVNGELFF. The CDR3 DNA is TGCGCCAGCAGCCCCGGGACAGGGGCCGTAAACGGGGAGCTGTTTTTT.

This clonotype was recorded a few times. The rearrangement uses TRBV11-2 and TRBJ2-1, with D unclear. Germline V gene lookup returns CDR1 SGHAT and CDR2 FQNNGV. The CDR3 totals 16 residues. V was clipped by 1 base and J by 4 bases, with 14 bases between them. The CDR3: CASSLASRSGYNEQFF. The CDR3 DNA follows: TGTGCCAGCAGCTTAGCCTCGAGGTCTGGGTACAATGAGCAGTTCTTC.

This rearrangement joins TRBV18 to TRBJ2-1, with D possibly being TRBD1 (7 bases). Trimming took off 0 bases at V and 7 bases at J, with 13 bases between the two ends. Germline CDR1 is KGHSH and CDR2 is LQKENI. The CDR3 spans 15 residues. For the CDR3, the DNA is TGTGCCAGCTCACCACCGCGGGACAGCGTGAATGAGCAGTTCTTC. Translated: CASSPPRDSVNEQFF.

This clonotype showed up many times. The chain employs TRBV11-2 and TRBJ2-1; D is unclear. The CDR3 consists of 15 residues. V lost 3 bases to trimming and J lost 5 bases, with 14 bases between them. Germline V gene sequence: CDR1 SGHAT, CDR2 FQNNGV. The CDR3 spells CASSFVTPAHNEQFF. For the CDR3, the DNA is TGTGCCAGCAGCTTTGTTACGCCTGCCCACAATGAGCAGTTCTTC.

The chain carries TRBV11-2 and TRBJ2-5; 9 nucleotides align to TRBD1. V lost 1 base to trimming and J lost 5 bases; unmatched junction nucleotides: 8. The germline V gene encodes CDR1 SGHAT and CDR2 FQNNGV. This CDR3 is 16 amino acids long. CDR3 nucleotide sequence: TGTGCCAGCAGCTTAGGGACGACAGGGGGTTTGGAGACCCAGTACTTC. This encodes CASSLGTTGGLETQYF.

The CDR3 coding sequence is TGTGCCAGCAGCTCATGGGGGACGGTCTCCTACGAGCAGTACTTC. Its protein is CASSSWGTVSYEQYF. The gene calls are TRBV11-3 and TRBJ2-7; D is possibly TRBD1 or TRBD2 (5 bases each). Germline V gene sequence: CDR1 SGHNT, CDR2 YENEEA. The V and J ends lost 4 bases and 0 bases respectively, with 13 bases between them. This CDR3 is built from 15 residues.